A single sample gave rise to the 14 T cell receptor beta chains below, sequenced in a study of T-cell memory formation after mild COVID-19. MiXCR, applied by TCRdb to the 5' RACE reads, yields one record per CDR3 protein. Here the sample spans under 550,000 distinct CDR3 sequences, around a sixth being singletons. Source material: PBMCs or a T cell subset sorted from them (not recorded which). The receptors were sampled from an adult woman who had mild COVID-19 (a few samples of this study predate the infection). Cell type and time point are not known.

The chain is built from TRBV2 and TRBJ1-1; 7 bases line up with TRBD1. CDR1 is SNHLY and CDR2 is FYNNEI in the germline V gene. The CDR3 loop spans 13 amino acids. The J segment lost 11 bases and the V segment lost 1 base, leaving 7 bases of the junction unmatched. CDR3 protein: CASSEGDSFWAFF. The CDR3, as DNA: TGTGCCAGCAGTGAAGGGGACAGCTTTTGGGCTTTCTTT.

The chain uses TRBV7-8 and TRBJ2-1; 12 bases map to TRBD2. CDR3 size: 16 residues. Germline values: CDR1 SGHVS, CDR2 FQNEAQ. V shed 2 bases, J shed 4 bases, and the junction held 3 bases outside the gene matches. This chain's CDR3 is CASSLWLAGGYNEQFF. The CDR3 bases are TGTGCCAGCAGCTTATGGCTAGCGGGAGGGTACAATGAGCAGTTCTTC.

The chain couples TRBV12-3 or TRBV12-4 to TRBJ2-1; D not resolved. Trimming removed 7 bases at V and 15 bases at J, with 28 bases between. This CDR3 region has 15 residues. The CDR3 loop reads CASTPPQYIPGGGFF. The CDR3 bases are TGTGCCAGCACCCCCCCACAATACATCCCGGGTGGTGGGTTCTTC.

The V call is TRBV7-9, the J call TRBJ2-4, with a weak D call TRBD2 (6 bases). The CDR3 totals 17 residues. The germline V and J ends were trimmed by 5 bases and 1 base, with 18 bases remaining between them. The V gene's germline CDR1 is SEHNR and CDR2 FQNEAQ (reference sequence). As DNA, the CDR3 is TGTGCCAGCAGCGAACTGGGGGGATTTAGCGCCAAAAACATTCAGTACTTC. As protein: CASSELGGFSAKNIQYF. The whole variable domain, remainder taken from reference TRBV7-9 and TRBJ2-4, is DTGVSQNPRHKITKRGQNVTFRCDPISEHNRLYWYRQTLGQGPEFLTYFQNEAQLEKSRLLSDRFSAERPKGSFSTLEIQRTEQGDSAMYLCASSELGGFSAKNIQYFGAGTRLSVL.

The J gene is TRBJ1-6, the V gene TRBV4-1; D is possibly TRBD1 (5 bases). Trimming stripped 4 bases from V and 4 bases from J, with 8 bases between. CDR3 length equals 14 residues. In germline, CDR1 is MGHRA, CDR2 YSYEKL. The CDR3 coding sequence is TGCGCCAGCAGCCGACAGACATATAATTCACCCCTCCACTTT. This gives the protein CASSRQTYNSPLHF.

This clonotype was seen a few times. The gene calls are TRBV24-1 and TRBJ2-2; no reliable D call. Germline CDR1 is KGHDR and CDR2 is SFDVKD. This CDR3 is built from 13 residues. The germline V and J ends were trimmed by 8 bases and 6 bases, with 12 bases remaining between them. CDR3 region: CATTDFEAGELFF. The DNA of the CDR3 is TGTGCCACCACCGACTTTGAGGCCGGGGAGCTGTTTTTT.

This clonotype was observed a handful of times. The CDR3 nucleotides are TGTGCCAGCAGCCCGTCCCGGGACGCGGTCGGGCAGTTCTTC. Its translation is CASSPSRDAVGQFF. The rearrangement joins TRBV3-1 to TRBJ2-1; the D gene could be TRBD1 or TRBD2 (5 bases each). Germline V gene sequence: CDR1 LGHDT, CDR2 YNNKEL (reference sequence). The CDR3 loop spans 14 amino acids. Trimming took 4 bases from V and 12 from J, leaving 19 bases between them.

As for this clonotype: Because the CDR3's place on the DNA is in doubt, the DNA is left out and the CDR3 is given as listed by TCRdb. J is TRBJ2-2 and V is TRBV23-1; the D segment call TRBD1 is taken from the table without a DNA check. TRBV23-1 is classed as an ORF, of uncertain function. Inclusive of both ends, the CDR3 amounts to 16 amino acids. The CDR3 protein is CASTRGSIRTPGSCFF.

The chain has TRBV29-1 and TRBJ2-5; TRBD1 matches 9 bases. From germline, CDR1 is SQVTM and CDR2 ANQGSEA. V gave up 7 bases and J gave up 6 bases; unmatched junction bases: 12. This CDR3 contains 14 residues. The CDR3 bases are TGCAGCGCCCGGCCCGACAGGGGGGCGCAGACCCAGTACTTC. It codes for CSARPDRGAQTQYF.

This clonotype has ten or more counts. This rearrangement joins TRBV12-3 or TRBV12-4 to TRBJ2-7, with 7 bases lining up with TRBD2. This CDR3 is 15 amino acids long. V gave up 2 bases and J gave up 3 bases; unmatched junction bases: 7. In DNA form, the CDR3 reads TGTGCCAGCAGTTTAAAATCTAGCGGTTACTACGAGCAGTACTTC. It specifies CASSLKSSGYYEQYF.

This chain links TRBV6-5 with TRBJ1-1; D unclear. The CDR3 length is 14 residues. V was shortened by 2 bases and J by 4 bases, with 11 bases between the two germline ends. Germline values: CDR1 MNHEY, CDR2 SVGAGI. CDR3 coding DNA: TGTGCCAGCAGTTACCGAGGGCCCACCACTGAAGCTTTCTTT. Translated, it gives CASSYRGPTTEAFF.

This clonotype was seen many times. The V and J genes are TRBV4-1 and TRBJ2-7, with D tentatively TRBD1 or TRBD2 (5 bases each). The CDR3 has 15 residues. CDR1 is MGHRA and CDR2 is YSYEKL in the germline V gene. V lost 0 bases and J lost 1, with 10 bases in between. CDR3 amino acids: CASSQEFGGSYEQYF. The CDR3 DNA reads TGCGCCAGCAGCCAAGAGTTTGGGGGTTCCTACGAGCAGTACTTC.

V and J are TRBV20-1 and TRBJ2-7; TRBD2 matches 8 bases. This CDR3 contains 15 residues. CDR1 is DFQATT and CDR2 is SNEGSKA in the germline V gene (reference sequence). V shed 0 bases and J 7 bases; nucleotides not matched to a gene: 11. CDR3: CSARDVTSGLVEQYF. CDR3 nucleotides: TGCAGTGCTAGAGATGTAACTAGCGGACTGGTAGAGCAGTACTTC.

The rearrangement joins TRBV12-3 or TRBV12-4 to TRBJ2-1, with D possibly being TRBD2 (6 bases). The CDR3 consists of 14 residues. Between the trimmed V and J ends, which lost 5 bases and 4 bases, there was a span of 12 bases. For the CDR3, the DNA is TGTGCCAGCAGTGTTGCTAGCGCGTACAATGAGCAGTTCTTC. Translated: CASSVASAYNEQFF.